These 18 T cell receptor beta chains were sequenced from one sample in a study of T-cell reconstitution after alpha-beta-depleted transplantation in children (TCRdb year 2016). The receptor library was made with PCR. TCRdb records Illumina HiSeq 2500 as the sequencer. To normalize quantification of the TCRbeta repertoire, the TCR libraries were built with molecular barcoding that relied on unique molecular identifiers. The public reads were reprocessed in TCRdb via fastp at Q25 and MiXCR, keeping in-frame beta chains. One record per CDR3 amino acid sequence lists the most common genes and DNA. The sample table records around 370,000 distinct CDR3 sequences; about 9.4% of these occur just once. 2% to 3% of the sample lies in the top ten. This specimen consisted of PBMCs from the stem cell graft donor, obtained from the stem cell graft. The source is a human donor who donated a stem cell graft to a child with acute lymphoblastic leukemia.

This clonotype showed up many times. CDR3 nucleotides: TGTGCCAGCAGCTCGGGGACAGGGGGCGGCTACACCTTC. It translates to CASSSGTGGGYTF. The chain has TRBV13 and TRBJ1-2; TRBD1 agrees at 12 bases. This CDR3 comprises 13 residues. V shed 4 bases, J shed 8 bases, and the junction held 2 bases outside the gene matches. The germline CDR1 and CDR2 sequences are PRHDT and FYEKMQ (reference sequence).

The rearrangement uses TRBV13 and TRBJ2-7; 9 bases align to TRBD2. The germline CDR1 and CDR2 sequences are PRHDT and FYEKMQ (reference sequence). This CDR3 comprises 22 residues. J lost 3 bases, V lost 4 bases, and 28 bases had no gene match. The CDR3 loop is CASSSVRRGLILQREVSYEQYF. The CDR3 DNA follows: TGTGCCAGCAGCTCTGTACGAAGAGGACTGATCTTACAGCGGGAGGTGAGCTACGAGCAGTACTTC.

In this sample, this clonotype turned up many times. The chain uses TRBV27 and TRBJ2-7; 13 positions agree with TRBD2. Trimming at V came to 8 bases and at J to 4 bases, leaving 8 bases not matched to a gene. This CDR3 contains 15 residues. Germline loops: CDR1 MNHEY, CDR2 SMNVEV (reference sequence). In DNA form, the CDR3 reads TGTGCCAGCCAACTTAGACTAGCGGGAGGTTACGAGCAGTACTTC. Amino acids: CASQLRLAGGYEQYF.

This clonotype showed up many times. V gene TRBV4-3 combines with J gene TRBJ2-3, with D possibly matching TRBD1 (5 bases). CDR3 length: 14 residues. V lost 0 bases and J 7 bases, leaving 11 bases between the germline ends. Germline CDR1 LGHNA, CDR2 YSLEER. Here the CDR3 DNA reads TGCGCCAGCAGCCAAGATGGGCAGGGATATACGCAGTATTTT. Protein sequence: CASSQDGQGYTQYF.

The chain employs TRBV28 and TRBJ2-5; D gene unclear. V was clipped by 1 base and J by 5 bases, with 8 bases between them. The CDR3 extends over 13 amino acids. Germline values: CDR1 MDHEN, CDR2 SYDVKM. This chain's CDR3 is CASSLFPRETQYF. In DNA form, the CDR3 reads TGTGCCAGCAGTTTATTTCCGAGGGAGACCCAGTACTTC.

This rearrangement joins TRBV7-9 to TRBJ2-3, with TRBD1 matching over 9 bases. J gave up 2 bases and V 3 bases, and 6 bases lay outside the gene matches. Germline-derived CDR1 and CDR2 are SEHNR and FQNEAQ (reference sequence). The CDR3 is 16 amino acids. The chain's CDR3 is CASSLGQGYNTDTQYF. Written as DNA, the CDR3 is TGTGCCAGCAGCTTGGGACAGGGCTATAACACAGATACGCAGTATTTT.

This clonotype was seen only a few times. V usage is TRBV6-1 and J usage is TRBJ2-3; TRBD2 matches at 11 bases. The germline gives CDR1 MNHNS, CDR2 SASEGT. With V trimmed by 7 bases and J by 2 bases, 5 bases remained unmatched. This CDR3 spans 15 amino acids. The CDR3 DNA follows: TGTGCCAGCAACCTAGCGGGAGGTGTCACAGATACGCAGTATTTT. Protein: CASNLAGGVTDTQYF.

There are a few counts of this clonotype. V gene TRBV28 combines with J gene TRBJ1-4, with D perhaps TRBD1 (6 bases). The CDR3 is made up of 13 amino acids. V gave up 6 bases and J gave up 8 bases, with 13 bases separating them. CDR1 and CDR2 from the germline V gene are MDHEN and SYDVKM. The CDR3 here is CASSTGQFEKLFF. The CDR3 DNA reads TGTGCCAGCAGCACTGGACAGTTCGAAAAACTGTTTTTT.

Many counts were recorded for this clonotype. The genes are TRBV29-1 and TRBJ2-7; D perhaps matches TRBD1 (5 bases). V was clipped by 2 bases and J by 3 bases, with 14 bases between them. Germline assignment: CDR1 SQVTM and CDR2 ANQGSEA. The CDR3 is made up of 14 amino acids. CDR3 sequence reads: CSVERGSHGYEQYF. The CDR3 DNA reads TGCAGCGTTGAAAGGGGCTCGCATGGCTACGAGCAGTACTTC.

The table lists this clonotype with many counts. For the CDR3, the DNA is TGCGCCAGCAGCCAAGATAGGAAGAGGGATACGCAGTATTTT. Translating it yields CASSQDRKRDTQYF. The chain joins TRBV4-3 to TRBJ2-3; D remains ambiguous. The CDR3 length is 14 residues. Germline loops: CDR1 LGHNA, CDR2 YSLEER. The ends were cut back, 0 bases at V and 6 bases at J, with 10 bases in the middle.

At least ten counts were recorded for this clonotype. This chain connects TRBV20-1 to TRBJ1-1; D ambiguous. Trimming stripped 5 bases from V and 5 bases from J, with 9 bases between. The CDR3 extends over 11 amino acids. CDR1 and CDR2 (germline): DFQATT, SNEGSKA (reference sequence). CDR3 amino acids: CSAVFVTEAFF. In DNA, the CDR3 is TGCAGTGCTGTTTTTGTAACTGAAGCTTTCTTT.

This clonotype was observed many times. The V call is TRBV4-3, the J call TRBJ2-3; D gene uncertain. This CDR3 contains 14 residues. Germline V gene data show CDR1 as LGHNA and CDR2 as YSLEER. The V gene lost 1 base and the J gene lost 5 bases, with 10 bases spanning the gap. The DNA of the CDR3 is TGCGCCAGCAGCCAAGCTGGGAATCGAGATACGCAGTATTTT. This translates into CASSQAGNRDTQYF.

This clonotype has just a few counts. The chain employs TRBV6-5 and TRBJ2-3; no clear D gene. CDR1 is MNHEY, CDR2 SVGAGI, per germline. Trimming pared 3 bases from V and 0 bases from J, leaving 7 bases between. This CDR3 comprises 14 residues. Here the CDR3 reads CASSYRASTDTQYF. The CDR3 region has the DNA TGTGCCAGCAGTTATCGAGCGAGCACAGATACGCAGTATTTT.

This clonotype showed up many times. The DNA for the CDR3 is TGCAGTGCTTTGGGACAAGCCCATGAAGCTTTCTTT. Amino acids: CSALGQAHEAFF. This chain connects TRBV20-1 to TRBJ1-1; D perhaps matches TRBD1 (6 bases). The CDR3 spans 12 residues. CDR1 is DFQATT and CDR2 is SNEGSKA in the germline V gene (reference sequence). V was clipped by 5 bases and J by 7 bases, with 14 bases between them.

This chain links TRBV5-1 with TRBJ2-1, with 10 nucleotides matching TRBD2. Per the germline V gene, CDR1 is SGHRS and CDR2 is YFSETQ. This CDR3 is 16 amino acids long. J was trimmed by 1 base and V by 4 bases; bases with no gene match: 5. For the CDR3, the DNA is TGCGCCAGCAGCGCTCTAGCGGGAGAATCCTACAATGAGCAGTTCTTC. It specifies CASSALAGESYNEQFF.

The rearrangement joins TRBV10-3 to TRBJ2-1, with 11 bases matching TRBD2. The CDR3 covers 16 residues. The V gene's germline CDR1 is ENHRY and CDR2 SYGVKD. Unmatched junction bases numbered 8, after V lost 6 bases and J lost 4 bases. The CDR3 nucleotides are TGTGCCATCAGAAGAACTAGCGGGAGAGGGTACAATGAGCAGTTCTTC. Protein product: CAIRRTSGRGYNEQFF.

This clonotype has only a few counts. This chain links TRBV28 with TRBJ2-7, with D hard to call. The length of the CDR3 is 15 residues. V lost 2 bases to trimming and J lost 0 bases, with 11 bases between them. Germline-derived CDR1 and CDR2 are MDHEN and SYDVKM. The CDR3 bases are TGTGCCAGCAGTTTAATCCGCGGAATCTCCTACGAGCAGTACTTC. It codes for CASSLIRGISYEQYF.

This chain connects TRBV28 to TRBJ2-2, with TRBD1 identical over 10 bases. Germline assignment: CDR1 MDHEN and CDR2 SYDVKM. Trimming removed 6 bases from V and 3 bases from J; junction bases left unmatched: 7. This CDR3 is 16 amino acids long. CDR3 sequence reads: CASSQRDRGDTGELFF. The CDR3 DNA follows: TGTGCCAGCAGCCAGAGGGACAGGGGAGACACCGGGGAGCTGTTTTTT.